This T cell receptor (beta chain) is from a study of cytomegalovirus exposure and HLA in healthy donors. It was healthy bone marrow donors who served as donors. The study ran its PCR with 60 Vbeta and 13 Jbeta primers. Some clones are missing from TCRdb's copy, which holds only in-frame ones; the method was immunoSEQ multiplex PCR. This table holds about 200,000 clones, 65% to 90% found once. The V gene lost 4 bases and the J gene lost 4 bases, with 10 bases spanning the gap. Germline CDR1 reads SEHNR; CDR2 reads FQNEAQ (reference sequence). This CDR3 contains 13 residues. The chain joins TRBV7-9 to TRBJ1-2; tentative D call: TRBD1 (6 bases). The receptor was isolated from a woman between 45 and 65 years old in good health and CMV-seronegative. The sample comprised PBMCs. The CDR3 loop reads CASSYRDTYGYTF. The CDR3, as DNA: TGTGCCAGCAGCTACAGGGATACCTATGGCTACACCTTC. Full variable domain (rest looked up from reference TRBV7-9 and TRBJ1-2): DTGVSQNPRHKITKRGQNVTFRCDPISEHNRLYWYRQTLGQGPEFLTYFQNEAQLEKSRLLSDRFSAERPKGSFSTLEIQRTEQGDSAMYLCASSYRDTYGYTFGSGTRLTVV.